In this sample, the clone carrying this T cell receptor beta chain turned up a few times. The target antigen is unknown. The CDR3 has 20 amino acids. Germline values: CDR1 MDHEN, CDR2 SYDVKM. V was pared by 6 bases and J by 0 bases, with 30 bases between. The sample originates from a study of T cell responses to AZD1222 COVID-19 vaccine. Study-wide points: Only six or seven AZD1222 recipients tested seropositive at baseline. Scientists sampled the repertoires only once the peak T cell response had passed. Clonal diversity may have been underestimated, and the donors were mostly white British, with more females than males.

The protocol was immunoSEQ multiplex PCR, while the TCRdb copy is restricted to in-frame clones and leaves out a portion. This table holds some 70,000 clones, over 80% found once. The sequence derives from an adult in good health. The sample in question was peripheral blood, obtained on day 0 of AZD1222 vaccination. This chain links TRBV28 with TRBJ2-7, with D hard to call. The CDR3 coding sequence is TGTGCCAGCAGCGCCCAAAAGAAACGAAGGGTCCTACCATCCTCCTACGAGCAGTACTTC. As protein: CASSAQKKRRVLPSSYEQYF.